One and the same sample provided the 20 T cell receptor beta chains below, sequenced in a study of blood T cell repertoires in COVID-19. The protocol was immunoSEQ multiplex PCR, while the TCRdb copy is restricted to in-frame clones and leaves out a portion. This sample has some 500,000 clones, with 70% to 90% found just once. Sequenced input: PBMCs or T cells enriched from blood (not recorded which). The receptors stem from a woman in her 40s who had recovered from COVID-19.

This chain links TRBV10-3 with TRBJ2-3; a weak D match, TRBD1 (6 bases). V lost 6 bases and J 5 bases, leaving 18 bases between the germline ends. This CDR3 spans 15 amino acids. Germline lookup yields CDR1 ENHRY and CDR2 SYGVKD. Here the CDR3 DNA reads TGTGCCATCAGACTACAGGGAGAGGCTGGAGATACGCAGTATTTT. The encoded protein is CAIRLQGEAGDTQYF.

Remarks on this clone: This sample includes further DNA sequences coding for the same CDR3. The gene calls are TRBV7-9 and TRBJ2-3; TRBD1 is a possible D gene (5 bases). This CDR3 region has 14 residues. The V gene's germline CDR1 is SEHNR and CDR2 FQNEAQ (reference sequence). The V end lost 1 base, the J end lost 6 bases, and 11 bases lay between the germline ends. CDR3 in amino acids: CASSLEGSTDTQYF. In DNA form, the CDR3 reads TGTGCCAGCAGCTTAGAGGGGTCCACGGATACGCAGTATTTT.

This clone was seen more than once but under ten times. The CDR3 loop reads CASSRLGGAGGYTF. CDR3 DNA sequence: TGTGCCAGCAGCCGGTTAGGAGGGGCGGGCGGCTACACCTTC. The chain couples TRBV6-5 to TRBJ1-2; a possible D gene is TRBD1 (5 bases). Germline-derived CDR1 and CDR2 are MNHEY and SVGAGI. V lost 6 bases and J 8 bases, leaving 19 bases between the germline ends. CDR3 size: 14 residues.

This chain links TRBV6-5 with TRBJ1-3; 7 positions match TRBD1. The junction had 7 bases not matched to a gene; V was cut back by 6 bases and J by 2 bases. The germline V gene has CDR1 MNHEY and CDR2 SVGAGI. This CDR3 contains 15 residues. In DNA form, the CDR3 reads TGTGCCAGCAGGCCCGGGACAGCAACTGGAAACACCATATATTTT. It codes for CASRPGTATGNTIYF.

The V call is TRBV29-1, the J call TRBJ2-1; TRBD2 aligns across 8 bases. V shed 3 bases and J 7 bases; nucleotides not matched to a gene: 5. The V gene's germline CDR1 is SQVTM and CDR2 ANQGSEA. CDR3 length: 13 residues. CDR3 DNA sequence: TGCAGCGTTGAGAGGACTAGCAGAAATGAGCAGTTCTTC. Translated: CSVERTSRNEQFF.

V is TRBV14 and J is TRBJ1-2; the match to TRBD1 covers 7 bases. Trimming cost V 6 bases and J 8 bases; bases outside gene matches: 12. Germline V gives CDR1 SGHDN, CDR2 FVKESK. CDR3 length: 14 amino acids. CDR3 sequence: CASRPGQNLWGYTF. CDR3 bases: TGTGCCAGCAGACCGGGACAGAACCTCTGGGGCTACACCTTC.

The rearrangement links TRBV28 to TRBJ2-7, with 7 positions matching TRBD1. The germline CDR1 and CDR2 sequences are MDHEN and SYDVKM. The CDR3 length is 13 residues. With V trimmed by 10 bases and J by 6 bases, 12 bases remained unmatched. The CDR3 protein is CATNWDRVSEQYF. The CDR3 DNA follows: TGTGCCACCAATTGGGACAGAGTTTCCGAGCAGTACTTC.

This clone turned up a few times. This sequence joins TRBV6-5 and TRBJ2-7; D uncertain. Trimming cost V 6 bases and J 4 bases, with 7 bases left between them. Germline V lookup: CDR1 MNHEY, CDR2 SVGAGI. CDR3 size: 11 residues. The CDR3 region is CASRYIYEQYF. CDR3 in DNA: TGTGCCAGCAGGTACATATACGAGCAGTACTTC.

This sequence joins TRBV18 and TRBJ2-3; D ambiguous. The CDR3 has 11 residues. Germline V gene lookup returns CDR1 KGHSH and CDR2 LQKENI. The germline V and J ends were trimmed by 6 bases and 2 bases, with 3 bases remaining between them. The CDR3 sequence: CASSSTDTQYF. The CDR3 DNA sequence: TGTGCCAGCTCCTCCACAGATACGCAGTATTTT.

Here the CDR3 DNA reads TGCGCCAGCAGCCAAGTGTGGACAGGGGGGGGCAATCAGCCCCAGCATTTT. This encodes CASSQVWTGGGNQPQHF. This chain joins TRBV4-3 and TRBJ1-5, with TRBD1 identical over 10 bases. The CDR3 has 17 amino acids. Germline loops: CDR1 LGHNA, CDR2 YSLEER. After removal of 1 base from V and 2 bases from J, the junction contained 5 bases not matched to a gene.

The chain is built from TRBV7-2 and TRBJ1-2, with 9 bases lining up with TRBD1. CDR1 is SGHTA and CDR2 is FQGNSA in the germline V gene. The ends lost 4 bases at V and 6 bases at J; junction bases unmatched: 3. CDR3 length equals 13 residues. CDR3 bases: TGTGCCAGCAGCTGGGACAGGGACGATGGCTACACCTTC. Encoded protein: CASSWDRDDGYTF.

The chain carries TRBV12-3 or TRBV12-4 and TRBJ1-6; D unresolved. The CDR3 length is 12 residues. V was pared by 6 bases and J by 9 bases, with 9 bases between. The CDR3 sequence is CASSGVASPLHF. The CDR3 DNA is TGTGCCAGCAGCGGGGTAGCTTCACCCCTCCACTTT.

The chain combines TRBV13 with TRBJ2-1; D call uncertain. This CDR3 spans 12 amino acids. Germline loops: CDR1 PRHDT, CDR2 FYEKMQ (reference sequence). V was shortened by 5 bases and J by 12 bases, with 14 bases between the two germline ends. CDR3 sequence: CASSPRSSMQFF. CDR3 in DNA: TGTGCCAGCAGCCCCCGGAGTAGCATGCAGTTCTTC.

The chain carries TRBV11-2 and TRBJ2-7; possibly TRBD2 for D (5 bases). CDR1 and CDR2 from the germline V gene are SGHAT and FQNNGV. V dropped 3 bases and J dropped 1 base, with 13 bases sitting between them. CDR3 length: 15 amino acids. CDR3: CASSFSEGNSYEQYF. The CDR3 DNA follows: TGTGCCAGCAGCTTTAGCGAAGGCAATTCCTACGAGCAGTACTTC.

The CDR3 coding sequence is TGTGCCAGCAGCCCCGATACCGGTGCGTACGAGCAGTACTTC. Protein: CASSPDTGAYEQYF. V is TRBV7-2 and J is TRBJ2-7; the D is unclear. In germline, CDR1 is SGHTA, CDR2 FQGNSA. V lost 5 bases and J 4 bases, leaving 15 bases between the germline ends. The CDR3 length is 14 residues.

This clone has just one count. The chain uses TRBV6-6 and TRBJ2-1, with D possibly matching TRBD2 (6 bases). Trimming removed 6 bases from V and 9 bases from J, with 12 bases in between. The CDR3 has 12 amino acids. Germline V gene data show CDR1 as MNHNY and CDR2 as SVGAGI (reference sequence). CDR3 sequence: CASSQGGFEQFF. The CDR3 region has the DNA TGTGCCAGCAGCCAAGGAGGGTTTGAGCAGTTCTTC.

The chain carries TRBV18 and TRBJ1-1; D gene unclear. The ends were cut back, 1 base at V and 1 base at J, with 4 bases in the middle. Germline V lookup: CDR1 KGHSH, CDR2 LQKENI. CDR3 length: 13 residues. CDR3 sequence (DNA): TGTGCCAGCTCACCACAACAGAACACTGAAGCTTTCTTT. Translated, it gives CASSPQQNTEAFF.

V and J are TRBV2 and TRBJ1-4, with 7 bases aligning to TRBD1. The CDR3 runs 13 residues. J lost 6 bases, V lost 6 bases, and 4 bases had no gene match. Per germline, CDR1 SNHLY and CDR2 FYNNEI. CDR3 sequence (DNA): TGTGCCAGCAGCACAGGGGAGGATGAAAAACTGTTTTTT. Protein: CASSTGEDEKLFF.

This rearrangement joins TRBV18 to TRBJ2-1, with a tentative D call TRBD2 (6 bases). Germline-derived CDR1 and CDR2 are KGHSH and LQKENI. There are 17 residues in the CDR3. Trimming took off 1 base at V and 0 bases at J, with 13 bases between the two ends. The CDR3 sequence is CASSPRSGESSYNEQFF. In DNA form, the CDR3 reads TGTGCCAGCTCACCACGATCGGGGGAGAGCTCCTACAATGAGCAGTTCTTC.

The CDR3 coding sequence is TGTGCCAGCAGCCAAGAGCAGGGGAACTATGGCTACACCTTC. Encoded protein: CASSQEQGNYGYTF. The rearrangement links TRBV4-2 to TRBJ1-2; a possible D gene is TRBD1 (6 bases). Germline loops: CDR1 LGHNA, CDR2 YNFKEQ. The CDR3 runs 14 residues. V lost 0 bases, J lost 2 bases, and 7 bases lay in between.